This T cell receptor beta chain stems from a study of cytomegalovirus exposure and HLA in healthy donors (dated by TCRdb to the late 2010s). For the study in its entirety: An earlier analysis of roughly 500 of the donors reported more than 250 Gb of sequence data and 117 million unique TCR beta sequences from roughly 180 million T cells. Approximately 330 gigabases of sequencing data and 91 million or so unique TCR sequences made up an early release that covered over 550 HLA-typed donors. The genetic ancestry cluster associated with self-reported Caucasian donors included roughly 84% of the roughly 380 genotyped donors. The aim of the study was to test whether cataloging public T cell receptors could identify signatures of past pathogen exposure. The study profiled the T cell repertoires of under 850 subjects by immunosequencing and related them to cytomegalovirus serostatus. Along with the approximately 650-subject first cohort, a separate validation cohort of more than 90 different subjects was used. To predict cytomegalovirus infection status, the study brought together high-throughput TCR immunosequencing, statistical association of individual TCRs with disease status, and machine learning. In a later analysis, previously published TCR beta repertoires from 666 donors were re-analyzed and high-resolution HLA genotyping was added so that TCR occurrence patterns could be studied. The later analysis used no new phenotypic data to find candidate immune exposures, relying instead on TCR beta sequences and their occurrence across donors. An earlier analysis of more than 450 of the donors used high-throughput TCR beta sequencing to judge whether each TCR beta V gene segment behaved as functional or pseudogenic. Donor age, sex, ethnicity and CMV serostatus were compiled together with the repertoire data. A later genetic analysis took genome-wide SNP genotypes for about 65% of the roughly 670 donors and used that subset as a discovery cohort. Every discovery cohort repertoire had been produced on one sequencing platform. Both class I and class II loci were covered by HLA typing, at four-digit resolution. Typing coverage differed by locus: A, B, C, DRB1 and DQB1 were typed in roughly 620-640 donors, DQA1 in about 560, DPA1 in 600 to 610, and DPB1 in around 440. Four to six DR-DQ haplotypes were handled as single units for association and clustering, since linkage in the cohort was strong. On average, 235,054 unique TCR beta nucleotide sequences were sequenced per donor among 398 genotyped donors of the cohort, with 15% to 20% of those sequences being non-productive.

Counted from cysteine to phenylalanine, this CDR3 has 15 amino acids. The kept DNA is CDR3 alone, 45 bases in frame from the first base. CDR1 and CDR2 (SGHDT, YYEEEE) derive from the germline V gene. The V end gives up 1 base and the J end 2 bases, leaving 4 bases in the junction not matched to a gene. The research as a whole found: For the cohort, immune exposure information was limited to CMV serostatus. In an earlier analysis of around 600 of the donors, most TCR beta V segments were observed in productive rearrangements about 90% or about 30% of the time, broadly matching IMGT annotations. Because the 87-base-pair reads could not distinguish some IMGT-functional V segments, including TRBV6-2 and TRBV6-3, those segments were excluded. At a false discovery rate of 0.05, a later analysis linked fewer than 20,000 TCR beta sequences to specific HLA alleles. A later analysis found that most CMV-associated TCR beta chains appeared HLA-restricted, with HLA associations seemingly driven largely by CMV exposure. The classifier was reported to diagnose cytomegalovirus status with high specificity and sensitivity in both the original cohort and the validation cohort. The authors suggested that the approach could potentially be generalized to other disease states and immunological phenotypes. V-gene and J-gene trimming of TCR beta chains was associated with a missense DCLRE1C variant in a later genetic analysis, and the association was replicated in an independent cohort. A cluster of highly shared sequence variants was judged likely to represent a technical artifact of the sequencing pipeline. In a later analysis, HLA-associated TCR beta chains showed more clonal expansion and lower generation probabilities than non-associated chains that were equally common. The presence/absence analyses assumed that sequencing depth was roughly uniform across donors, and that assumption may not be true. Compared with the 666-donor mean, donors in an Asian-associated ancestry cluster had fewer N-insertions in productive TCRs, according to a later genetic analysis. A further reported finding was that TCR beta sequences accurately predicted the HLA-A and HLA-B alleles for most subjects in the first cohort. Because HLA typing was unavailable for some donors at each locus, only the typed subset was used in association tests. Over 15 rarely observed V segments, including chromosome 9 orphons, were excluded from the earlier analysis of about 500 of the donors because counts were too low. Linkage disequilibrium might explain the correlated functional status among segregating V segments, but an unknown experimental factor could not be ruled out. A few of the identified cytomegalovirus-associated TCR beta chains were confirmed in vitro to be specific for cytomegalovirus antigens. Most TCR sequences were observed very rarely across donors, whereas some public TCRs were present in many individuals. This cohort had only TCR beta chains sequenced, and the lack of alpha or paired-chain data limited which features could be detected. In a later analysis, the rate of TCR association differed among HLA loci, with DRB1 alleles having the most associated TCRs and HLA-C alleles having the fewest. The study gave a list of 150 to 200 TCR beta chains associated with cytomegalovirus. According to a later analysis, parvovirus B19, influenza, CMV and Epstein-Barr virus appeared linked to several top co-occurrence clusters. Assigning TCR associations to individual alleles was difficult when HLA alleles, especially DR and DQ, strongly co-occurred.

Libraries were made using the immunoSEQ multiplex PCR assay. The multiplex PCR relied on a mix of 60 forward primers for TCR Vbeta segments and 13 reverse primers for TCR Jbeta segments. The CDR3 region of rearranged TCR beta genes was amplified from genomic DNA by a multiplex PCR assay. The Illumina HiSeq System was used to sequence the amplified TCR beta libraries as 87-base-pair reads. The published analysis was carried out like this. A later analysis tallied around 80 million unique TCR beta chains across the 700 or so repertoires, and around 10 million of those chains were shared by two or more donors. To remove PCR and sequencing errors, raw reads were error-corrected and collapsed into unique sequences using a nearest-neighbor algorithm that merged closely related sequences. Alignment of CDR3 sequences to IMGT reference sequences was used to assign V, D and J gene segments. For a sequence to be retained, a match of at least six nucleotides was required to both a V gene segment and a J gene segment. Rearrangements were called productive when the CDR3 lacked stop codons and stayed in frame with V and J; all others were non-productive. Following IMGT convention, CDR3 was defined as the stretch from the second conserved V-encoded cysteine to the conserved J-encoded phenylalanine. In an earlier analysis of roughly 580 of the donors, sequences lacking an unambiguous match to a single V gene segment were excluded. An earlier analysis of roughly 590 of the donors called V segments functional above 56.7% productive rearrangements and segregating when the between-donor standard deviation exceeded 5%. A statistical classification framework was developed to diagnose cytomegalovirus status using the catalog of TCR beta chain sequences. V and J gene assignment, in a later analysis, came from comparing TCR nucleotide sequences with IMGT/GENE-DB human TR gene sequences. The TCRdist pipeline was used in a later analysis to assign CDR3 sequences and most-parsimonious VDJ recombination scenarios. A later analysis defined each TCR beta chain by its CDR3 amino acid sequence plus V-gene family, and excluded reads lacking a unique V-gene family. In a later analysis, 450 to 600 highly shared, low-generation-probability nucleotide sequences were removed to address suspected cross-contamination and a sequencing artifact. In a later analysis, a clonal expansion index was calculated for each public chain from normalized within-repertoire ranks of inferred template counts. In a later analysis, generation probabilities were computed with a VDJ recombination model fitted to out-of-frame rearrangements, and the resulting probabilities were checked against IGoR. In a later analysis, hypergeometric tests were used to score TCR-TCR, TCR-HLA and TCR-CMV co-occurrence, with a repertoire-size bias correction applied to TCR pairs. In a later analysis, false discovery rates were estimated by permuting HLA or CMV assignments 20 times. In a later analysis, co-occurring TCRs were grouped using DBSCAN, with TCRdist sequence similarity added in when clustering inside HLA-allele-positive subsets. Repertoires with fewer than 30,000 or more than 120,000 public chains, plus five repertoires with anomalous nucleotide sharing, were excluded from co-occurrence clustering. Here the immuneACCESS table is served through TCRdb, limited to in-frame sequences with V and J called. Missing clones are a known gap in these copies; in checked studies unresolved V genes cover under half, and the rest lacks a known reason. The V and J calls and clone size come from that table; D and trimming were worked out from the DNA. The sample data list 70,000 to 100,000 clones, and over 70% of these were observed just once. About 30% of the sample is in the top ten clones.

As to this clone: Its antigen remains unidentified. Base qualities are not at hand, and no much larger clone is one base apart.

The cohort was made up of around 720 healthy bone marrow donors. All cohort members were sampled while nominally healthy, although unrecorded immune exposures were likely present. The donor was CMV seropositive and belonged to the group of a few hundred seropositive cohort members. A peripheral blood sample was provided by each donor, and peripheral blood mononuclear cells were used for TCR beta sequencing. Genomic DNA was extracted from the blood cell samples with the Qiagen DNeasy Blood Extraction Kit. The sample consisted of PBMCs. The chain links TRBV5-6 with TRBJ2-5; 8 central bases correspond to TRBD2. The TCR sequence derives from a man in his fifties in good health and CMV-seropositive. The DNA is as follows: TGTGCCAGCAGCTTGCCTAGCGGGTTACAAGAGACCCAGTACTTC. This sequence encodes CASSLPSGLQETQYF.